Below, 29 T cell receptor beta chains from the same sample are listed, as sequenced in a study of blood T cell repertoires in COVID-19. Repertoires were generated with immunoSEQ multiplex PCR, while TCRdb's copy carries only in-frame clones and drops some. The table lists 170,000 or so clones, roughly 85% of them singletons. Sequenced sample: PBMCs or T cells enriched from blood (not recorded which). These receptors all come from a woman younger than 35 who had recovered from COVID-19.

This clone has just one count. This CDR3 is CASSYRQGYNNSPLHF. DNA of the CDR3: TGTGCCAGCAGTTACCGTCAGGGGTATAATAATTCACCCCTCCACTTT. The chain couples TRBV6-5 to TRBJ1-6, with D possibly being TRBD1 (6 bases). Germline assignment: CDR1 MNHEY and CDR2 SVGAGI. The CDR3 consists of 16 residues. Between the trimmed V and J ends, which lost 2 bases and 5 bases, there was a span of 13 bases.

This clone came up once. The chain combines TRBV18 with TRBJ1-1, with 7 nucleotides matching TRBD1. This CDR3 contains 14 residues. CDR1 is KGHSH and CDR2 is LQKENI in the germline V gene. With V trimmed by 4 bases and J by 8 bases, 10 bases remained unmatched. CDR3 in DNA: TGTGCCAGCTCACGTCAATCCGGGACAGAGGAAGCTTTCTTT. Encoded protein: CASSRQSGTEEAFF.

The chain combines TRBV19 with TRBJ2-1; possible D gene TRBD1, 9 bases. Germline V lookup: CDR1 LNHDA, CDR2 SQIVND (reference sequence). V was clipped by 11 bases and J by 4 bases, with 18 bases between them. This CDR3 is 14 amino acids long. The CDR3 is CASVAGQGYNEQFF. The CDR3, as DNA: TGTGCCTCAGTAGCGGGACAGGGATACAATGAGCAGTTCTTC.

The J gene is TRBJ2-7, the V gene TRBV5-6; D gene unclear. The V gene's germline CDR1 is SGHDT and CDR2 YYEEEE. The germline V and J ends were trimmed by 3 bases and 2 bases, with 18 bases remaining between them. The CDR3 covers 16 residues. The CDR3 here is CASSSRVGPETYEQYF. The CDR3 DNA reads as TGTGCCAGCAGCTCCCGGGTTGGCCCCGAAACCTACGAGCAGTACTTC. The whole variable domain, remainder taken from reference TRBV5-6 and TRBJ2-7, is DAGVTQSPTHLIKTRGQQVTLRCSPKSGHDTVSWYQQALGQGPQFIFQYYEEEERQRGNFPDRFSGHQFPNYSSELNVNALLLGDSALYLCASSSRVGPETYEQYFGPGTRLTVT.

V gene TRBV10-2 combines with J gene TRBJ2-5; D remains unclear. Trimming shortened V by 0 bases and J by 5 bases, and 4 bases separated the two germline ends. CDR3 length equals 12 residues. CDR1 and CDR2 (germline): WSHSY, SAAADI. The DNA for the CDR3 is TGCGCCAGCAGTGAGTCAGCGGAGACCCAGTACTTC. Its protein is CASSESAETQYF.

The CDR3 DNA sequence: TGTGCCAGTTTGGGGGCAAACATTCAGTACTTC. Its translation is CASLGANIQYF. This chain links TRBV28 with TRBJ2-4; possible D gene TRBD1, 6 bases. V was trimmed by 9 bases and J by 6 bases, leaving 9 bases between them. The CDR3 is 11 amino acids. Germline V gene lookup returns CDR1 MDHEN and CDR2 SYDVKM.

This chain joins TRBV15 and TRBJ2-2; 8 nucleotides line up with TRBD2. Germline values: CDR1 LNHNV, CDR2 YYDKDF (reference sequence). This CDR3 contains 18 residues. The junction had 13 bases not matched to a gene; V was cut back by 5 bases and J by 2 bases. CDR3 in amino acids: CATSSSAGGPYNTGELFF. CDR3 bases: TGTGCCACCAGCTCTTCTGCGGGAGGCCCCTACAACACCGGGGAGCTGTTTTTT. The variable domain in full, completed from reference TRBV15 and TRBJ2-2, reads DAMVIQNPRYQVTQFGKPVTLSCSQTLNHNVMYWYQQKSSQAPKLLFHYYDKDFNNEADTPDNFQSRRPNTSFCFLDIRSPGLGDTAMYLCATSSSAGGPYNTGELFFGEGSRLTVL.

The CDR3 DNA reads as TGTGCCACCATGGACAGGGGGAGCAATCAGCCCCAGCATTTT. Translated, it gives CATMDRGSNQPQHF. The chain links TRBV10-3 to TRBJ1-5; 10 nucleotides line up with TRBD1. The CDR3 totals 14 residues. Germline trimming cut 10 bases from V and 1 base from J; bases unmatched to any gene: 4. CDR1 and CDR2 (germline): ENHRY, SYGVKD.

This sequence joins TRBV9 and TRBJ2-1; no definite D call. CDR3 length equals 15 residues. Trimming pared 1 base from V and 1 base from J, leaving 9 bases between. Germline V gives CDR1 SGDLS, CDR2 YYNGEE. CDR3 in amino acids: CASSVSGLSYNEQFF. The CDR3 bases are TGTGCCAGCAGCGTATCGGGTTTGTCCTACAATGAGCAGTTCTTC.

As concerns this clone: Germline and junction disagree at one end, which may indicate a read error. This chain's CDR3 is CASSPFETGVLEAF. CDR3 nucleotide sequence: TGTGCCAGTAGTCCCTTCGAGACAGGGGTACTTGAAGCTTTC. J is TRBJ2-6 and V is TRBV19; 8 nucleotides agree with TRBD1. CDR3 length: 14 residues. Germline CDR1 and CDR2: LNHDA and SQIVND (reference sequence).

V is TRBV5-1 and J is TRBJ2-1; 11 nucleotides align to TRBD2. CDR3 length equals 18 residues. The germline V gene encodes CDR1 SGHRS and CDR2 YFSETQ. V was clipped by 4 bases and J by 8 bases; unmatched bases: 17. CDR3 loop: CASSLAVAGGRLYHEQFF. Here the CDR3 DNA reads TGCGCCAGCAGCCTGGCGGTAGCGGGGGGGCGTTTATACCATGAGCAGTTCTTC. Full variable domain (outside the CDR3, taken from reference TRBV5-1 and TRBJ2-1): KAGVTQTPRYLIKTRGQQVTLSCSPISGHRSVSWYQQTPGQGLQFLFEYFSETQRNKGNFPGRFSGRQFSNSRSEMNVSTLELGDSALYLCASSLAVAGGRLYHEQFFGPGTRLTVL.

This clone was observed once. This sequence joins TRBV5-6 and TRBJ2-5, with 11 bases that match TRBD1. CDR3 length: 15 amino acids. Germline CDR1 SGHDT, CDR2 YYEEEE. V was clipped by 4 bases and J by 4 bases; unmatched bases: 6. CDR3 in amino acids: CASSRTGGFRETQYF. The CDR3 coding sequence is TGTGCCAGCAGCCGGACAGGGGGCTTTCGAGAGACCCAGTACTTC.

This chain joins TRBV28 and TRBJ1-5; no clear D gene. The germline V and J ends were trimmed by 0 bases and 11 bases, with 17 bases remaining between them. Germline values: CDR1 MDHEN, CDR2 SYDVKM. CDR3 length: 15 residues. The CDR3 loop reads CASSLWVRTRSAQHF. The CDR3 coding sequence is TGTGCCAGCAGTTTATGGGTACGGACTAGGTCGGCCCAGCATTTT.

This chain uses TRBV13 with TRBJ1-5; unclear D gene. Trimming cost V 0 bases and J 2 bases, with 14 bases left between them. From germline, CDR1 is PRHDT and CDR2 FYEKMQ (reference sequence). The CDR3 covers 17 residues. CDR3 sequence reads: CASSLGRGGFGNQPQHF. The CDR3, as DNA: TGTGCCAGCAGCTTAGGCCGCGGAGGGTTTGGCAATCAGCCCCAGCATTTT.

J is TRBJ1-1 and V is TRBV19; TRBD1 agrees at 12 bases. After removal of 4 bases from V and 4 bases from J, the junction contained 1 base not matched to a gene. Germline CDR1 LNHDA, CDR2 SQIVND (reference sequence). The CDR3 has 14 amino acids. CDR3 loop: CASSRGQGATEAFF. Here the CDR3 DNA reads TGTGCCAGTAGTAGGGGACAGGGGGCCACTGAAGCTTTCTTT.

The V and J genes are TRBV14 and TRBJ1-1; TRBD1 aligns across 8 bases. V shed 5 bases, J shed 4 bases, and the junction held 3 bases outside the gene matches. The CDR3 length is 13 residues. Germline CDR1 SGHDN, CDR2 FVKESK. CDR3 nucleotides: TGTGCCAGCAGCGCACAGGGGGGCACTGAAGCTTTCTTT. Protein sequence: CASSAQGGTEAFF. The full variable domain, completed using reference TRBV14 and TRBJ1-1, is EAGVTQFPSHSVIEKGQTVTLRCDPISGHDNLYWYRRVMGKEIKFLLHFVKESKQDESGMPNNRFLAERTGGTYSTLKVQPAELEDSGVYFCASSAQGGTEAFFGQGTRLTVV.

The chain recombines TRBV27 with TRBJ1-2; TRBD1 matches at 7 bases. Germline assignment: CDR1 MNHEY and CDR2 SMNVEV (reference sequence). V was pared by 3 bases and J by 5 bases, with 3 bases of the junction left unmatched. The CDR3 is 13 amino acids. The CDR3 nucleotides read TGTGCCAGCAGTTTTAGGGGGCTGTATGGCTACACCTTC. Its protein product is CASSFRGLYGYTF.

The chain links TRBV27 to TRBJ1-5; D gene ambiguous. CDR1 MNHEY and CDR2 SMNVEV come from the germline V gene (reference sequence). V lost 1 base, J lost 3 bases, and 7 bases lay in between. The CDR3 extends over 14 amino acids. The CDR3 bases are TGTGCCAGCAGTTTATTGGGCACCAATCAGCCCCAGCATTTT. Its translation is CASSLLGTNQPQHF.

V usage is TRBV12-3 or TRBV12-4 and J usage is TRBJ2-7, with 8 bases aligning to TRBD1. The J segment lost 6 bases and the V segment lost 6 bases, leaving 7 bases of the junction unmatched. This CDR3 has 13 residues. DNA for the CDR3: TGTGCCAGCAGCCATGCAGACAGGGGCGAGCAGTACTTC. Protein product: CASSHADRGEQYF.

The chain joins TRBV10-3 to TRBJ2-1; TRBD2 matches at 7 bases. Germline V lookup: CDR1 ENHRY, CDR2 SYGVKD. This CDR3 is 15 amino acids long. The CDR3 loop is CAISDGGGRNNEQFF. CDR3 in DNA: TGTGCGATAAGTGATGGCGGGGGAAGAAACAATGAGCAGTTCTTC.

V is TRBV9 and J is TRBJ2-3; TRBD1 matches 11 bases. CDR1 is SGDLS and CDR2 is YYNGEE in the germline V gene. Trimming at V came to 3 bases and at J to 5 bases, leaving 2 bases not matched to a gene. The CDR3 spans 14 residues. This CDR3 reads CASSAGTGGDTQYF. The CDR3 coding sequence is TGTGCCAGCAGCGCTGGGACAGGGGGAGATACGCAGTATTTT.

The genes are TRBV28 and TRBJ2-1, with 8 bases matching TRBD2. After removal of 3 bases from V and 4 bases from J, the junction contained 8 bases not matched to a gene. Germline CDR1 reads MDHEN; CDR2 reads SYDVKM. The length of the CDR3 is 16 residues. In nucleotides, the CDR3 is TGTGCCAGCAGTTTTCGGGTCAAGCGGGAGTACAATGAGCAGTTCTTC. It is translated as CASSFRVKREYNEQFF.

The genes are TRBV30 and TRBJ1-5; D is unclear. The CDR3 extends over 13 amino acids. Germline V gene sequence: CDR1 GTSNPN, CDR2 SVGIG (reference sequence). The V end was cut by 2 bases, the J end by 3 bases, with 8 bases between. CDR3 amino acids: CAWSWAYNQPQHF. CDR3 bases: TGTGCCTGGAGTTGGGCTTACAATCAGCCCCAGCATTTT.

This clone was detected a few times. The CDR3 region is CASSQNQGSTWQYF. Written as DNA, the CDR3 is TGCGCCAGCAGCCAGAATCAGGGATCTACGTGGCAGTACTTC. The chain combines TRBV4-3 with TRBJ2-7, with D perhaps TRBD1 (5 bases). CDR1 is LGHNA, CDR2 YSLEER, per germline. V was shortened by 3 bases and J by 9 bases, with 18 bases between the two germline ends. The CDR3 has 14 amino acids.

The chain joins TRBV24-1 to TRBJ2-1; 13 bases are a match to TRBD2. Per germline, CDR1 KGHDR and CDR2 SFDVKD. The junction had 10 bases not matched to a gene; V was cut back by 4 bases and J by 5 bases. The CDR3 consists of 18 residues. The chain's CDR3 is CATSDPGLAGVLNNEQFF. In nucleotides, the CDR3 is TGTGCCACCAGTGACCCCGGACTAGCGGGAGTCTTGAACAATGAGCAGTTCTTC.

This chain joins TRBV27 and TRBJ2-6, with a possible D match to TRBD1 (5 bases). This CDR3 comprises 20 residues. Germline lookup yields CDR1 MNHEY and CDR2 SMNVEV (reference sequence). Between the trimmed V and J ends, which lost 3 bases and 2 bases, there was a span of 23 bases. In nucleotides, the CDR3 is TGTGCCAGCAGTTTTCGTGTTTGGGGCCCGGGCAGCACTGGGGCCAACGTCCTGACTTTC. Translation: CASSFRVWGPGSTGANVLTF.

The chain links TRBV7-9 to TRBJ1-2; D might be TRBD1 (6 bases). Germline CDR1 is SEHNR and CDR2 is FQNEAQ (reference sequence). There are 16 residues in the CDR3. V was cut by 3 bases and J by 0 bases, with 14 bases left in between. CDR3 in DNA: TGTGCCAGCAGCTTCTTTCCGGACAGTTCTAACTATGGCTACACCTTC. This codes for CASSFFPDSSNYGYTF.

This clone occurred a few times. CDR3 loop: CASTGGRASGNNEQFF. The CDR3 DNA sequence: TGTGCCAGTACGGGCGGCCGGGCTAGCGGGAACAATGAGCAGTTCTTC. The V and J genes are TRBV19 and TRBJ2-1, with 9 positions matching TRBD2. The CDR3 spans 16 residues. Germline lookup yields CDR1 LNHDA and CDR2 SQIVND (reference sequence). J lost 5 bases, V lost 7 bases, and 12 bases had no gene match.

V usage is TRBV11-3 and J usage is TRBJ2-1; 8 nucleotides line up with TRBD1. Germline V gene sequence: CDR1 SGHNT, CDR2 YENEEA. The CDR3 spans 16 residues. V lost 5 bases and J lost 0; bases outside the gene matches: 6. As DNA, the CDR3 is TGTGCCAGCAGCCCGAGCCAGGGGGCCTCCTACAATGAGCAGTTCTTC. It encodes CASSPSQGASYNEQFF.